The clone carrying this TCR beta chain was seen only a few times. The data derive from a study of T cells after yellow fever vaccination. Turning to the study itself: The SMART-Seq v4 Ultra Low Input method served to prepare the low-cell-number fractions.

TCRdb used MiXCR to reprocess the 5' RACE reads, holding one entry per CDR3 protein. The sample holds just under 600,000 distinct CDR3 sequences, approximately 15% seen once. This TCR was sampled from a man under 40 who received the YFV17D yellow fever vaccine. The material sequenced was PBMCs, taken on the day of the yellow fever booster vaccination.

The CDR3 coding sequence is TGCAGTGCAGATGGGACTAGCGGAGATACGCAGTATTTT. Translating gives CSADGTSGDTQYF. The chain recombines TRBV20-1 with TRBJ2-3, with 11 bases fitting TRBD2. CDR1 is DFQATT, CDR2 SNEGSKA, per germline (reference sequence). With V trimmed by 6 bases and J by 5 bases, 4 bases remained unmatched. The CDR3 extends over 13 amino acids.